This note documents a single T cell receptor (beta chain) sequence. Its antigen is still unknown. These data come from a study of T-cell reconstitution after alpha-beta-depleted transplantation in children. Construction of the TCRbeta library involved unique molecular identifiers. TCRdb re-called the PCR reads with MiXCR, one entry per CDR3 protein. The data contain more than 40,000 distinct CDR3 sequences, 52% of them singletons. The germline CDR1 and CDR2 sequences are SQVTM and ANQGSEA. This CDR3 has 14 residues. V lost 6 bases, J lost 5 bases, and 9 bases stayed unmatched. Whole-study findings and limits: T-cell counts and diversity at one year post-transplant came mainly from newly produced T cells. Several hundred rapidly expanded clones from non-depleted graft cells reportedly supplied alpha-beta T cells about two months post-transplant. Some patients owed their high day-60 TCRbeta diversity to surviving recipient T cells and thymic progenitors.

The chain employs TRBV29-1 and TRBJ2-1, with 8 bases matching TRBD2. The sequence was obtained from a boy under two years old with SCID, due to receive a stem cell transplant. The material sequenced was peripheral blood, taken before TCRalphabeta/CD19-depleted stem cell transplant. The CDR3 sequence: CSVAGLAGDNEQFF. The CDR3 DNA reads TGCAGCGTCGCCGGGCTAGCGGGCGACAATGAGCAGTTCTTC.